What follows are 12 T cell receptor beta chains derived from one specimen sequenced in a study of PD-1 blockade in classical Hodgkin lymphoma. Here immunoSEQ multiplex PCR was the method, and the copy in TCRdb shows in-frame clones only, minus some. Here the sample spans tens of thousands of clones, 60% to 75% being singletons. Time point described: cycle 4 day 1 (C4D1), after five to seven weeks of nivolumab. No patient escaped relapse after autologous stem cell transplantation, and brentuximab vedotin exposure varied. This specimen consisted of peripheral blood mononuclear cells (PBMCs), obtained before the fourth cycle of nivolumab. The receptors were sampled from a human donor with classical Hodgkin lymphoma.

This chain connects TRBV29-1 to TRBJ2-7; 9 bases align to TRBD1. The CDR3 loop spans 13 amino acids. V shed 5 bases and J 3 bases; nucleotides not matched to a gene: 5. Germline lookup yields CDR1 SQVTM and CDR2 ANQGSEA. CDR3 residues: CSVWGTGFYEQYF. As DNA, the CDR3 is TGCAGCGTTTGGGGGACAGGGTTCTACGAGCAGTACTTC.

This rearrangement joins TRBV5-4 to TRBJ1-2, with D possibly matching TRBD1 (6 bases). Germline loops: CDR1 SGHNT, CDR2 YYREEE (reference sequence). Trimming shortened V by 0 bases and J by 8 bases, and 14 bases separated the two germline ends. The CDR3 has 14 amino acids. The CDR3 region is CASSLDTGAGGYTF. DNA of the CDR3: TGTGCCAGCAGCTTGGACACGGGGGCCGGCGGCTACACCTTC.

The rearrangement uses TRBV9 and TRBJ2-7; D unresolved. The CDR3 totals 13 residues. The germline V and J ends were trimmed by 0 bases and 5 bases, with 9 bases remaining between them. Germline V gives CDR1 SGDLS, CDR2 YYNGEE. CDR3 in amino acids: CASSVGGSDEQYF. The DNA for the CDR3 is TGTGCCAGCAGCGTAGGGGGAAGCGACGAGCAGTACTTC.

The J gene is TRBJ1-5, the V gene TRBV19, with D possibly being TRBD1 (5 bases). The germline gives CDR1 LNHDA, CDR2 SQIVND (reference sequence). Trimming took 5 bases from V and 4 from J, leaving 15 bases between them. The CDR3 extends over 15 amino acids. This chain's CDR3 is CASSYNMGTNQPQHF. The CDR3 nucleotides are TGTGCCAGTAGTTATAACATGGGGACGAATCAGCCCCAGCATTTT.

This clone was detected many times. The chain employs TRBV7-9 and TRBJ1-3; TRBD1 might be the D (5 bases). The CDR3 sequence is 14 residues long. CDR1 SEHNR and CDR2 FQNEAQ come from the germline V gene (reference sequence). V was shortened by 3 bases and J by 1 base, with 7 bases between the two germline ends. CDR3 DNA sequence: TGTGCCAGCAGCTTGGGGGTGTCTGGAAACACCATATATTTT. Translated, it gives CASSLGVSGNTIYF.

J is TRBJ1-6 and V is TRBV7-8; 7 positions match TRBD1. J was trimmed by 3 bases and V by 6 bases; bases with no gene match: 8. Germline CDR1 is SGHVS and CDR2 is FQNEAQ. The CDR3 has 16 amino acids. CDR3 sequence: CASSHRTGFYNSPLHF. CDR3 bases: TGTGCCAGCAGTCACAGGACAGGATTCTATAATTCACCCCTCCACTTT. Looking up the rest from reference TRBV7-8 and TRBJ1-6 gives the full variable domain: GAGVSQSPRYKVAKRGQDVALRCDPISGHVSLFWYQQALGQGPEFLTYFQNEAQLDKSGLPSDRFFAERPEGSVSTLKIQRTQQEDSAVYLCASSHRTGFYNSPLHFGNGTRLTVT.

The rearrangement links TRBV6-6 to TRBJ1-2; D ambiguous. From germline, CDR1 is MNHNY and CDR2 SVGAGI (reference sequence). CDR3 length: 14 residues. The V and J ends lost 7 bases and 7 bases respectively, with 19 bases between them. The CDR3 protein is CASTPFVGFGGYTF. In DNA, the CDR3 is TGTGCCAGCACCCCGTTTGTGGGGTTCGGTGGCTACACCTTC.

The V gene is TRBV7-9, the J gene TRBJ2-7, with 10 nucleotides matching TRBD2. The germline V gene has CDR1 SEHNR and CDR2 FQNEAQ (reference sequence). The CDR3 is 15 amino acids. V lost 1 base, J lost 3 bases, and 3 bases stayed unmatched. The CDR3 DNA follows: TGTGCCAGCAGCTTAGAAACTAGCGGGGACTACGAGCAGTACTTC. This encodes CASSLETSGDYEQYF.

The chain employs TRBV28 and TRBJ2-3; a possible D gene is TRBD2 (6 bases). The CDR3 spans 15 residues. Trimming removed 4 bases at V and 5 bases at J, with 16 bases between. In germline, CDR1 is MDHEN, CDR2 SYDVKM. CDR3 in DNA: TGTGCCAGCAGTTCCGGGACCCTCGGGGGAGATACGCAGTATTTT. Its protein is CASSSGTLGGDTQYF. The complete variable domain, with remaining parts taken from reference TRBV28 and TRBJ2-3, reads DVKVTQSSRYLVKRTGEKVFLECVQDMDHENMFWYRQDPGLGLRLIYFSYDVKMKEKGDIPEGYSVSREKKERFSLILESASTNQTSMYLCASSSGTLGGDTQYFGPGTRLTVL.

The J gene is TRBJ2-5, the V gene TRBV5-4; tentative D call: TRBD2 (5 bases). Trimming pared 4 bases from V and 6 bases from J, leaving 7 bases between. CDR1 SGHNT and CDR2 YYREEE come from the germline V gene (reference sequence). The CDR3 is 11 residues long. The CDR3 DNA is TGTGCCAGCAGCCGGGGTCAGACCCAGTACTTC. It codes for CASSRGQTQYF.

By share, this clone ranks as medium-sized. This chain links TRBV6-5 with TRBJ2-7; 7 bases are a match to TRBD1. The germline gives CDR1 MNHEY, CDR2 SVGAGI. The CDR3 has 11 amino acids. Unmatched junction bases numbered 2, after V lost 5 bases and J lost 7 bases. CDR3 sequence: CASSGGQEQYF. The DNA of the CDR3 is TGTGCCAGCAGTGGGGGACAGGAGCAGTACTTC.

The chain couples TRBV19 to TRBJ1-5; D is possibly TRBD1 (5 bases). V was pared by 0 bases and J by 6 bases, with 12 bases between. Germline V gives CDR1 LNHDA, CDR2 SQIVND (reference sequence). The length of the CDR3 is 15 residues. The CDR3 nucleotides read TGTGCCAGTAGTATAGATCGAGACAGACCTCAGCCCCAGCATTTT. This sequence encodes CASSIDRDRPQPQHF.